This TCR beta chain was obtained from a study of T cell repertoires in cytomegalovirus infection. Across the study: From public TCR beta signatures came an indication of both CMV infection and matching HLA type. Whole-study findings and limits: The cumulative frequency of public TCR beta families distinguished individuals who carried CMV together with the relevant HLA.

As regards this clonotype: Antigen unknown.

TCRdb redid the calling of the reads with MiXCR, one entry per CDR3 protein. This table holds 450,000 to 600,000 distinct CDR3 sequences, about 11% found once. V was trimmed by 5 bases and J by 3 bases, leaving 11 bases between them. This CDR3 has 14 amino acids. The receptor was isolated from a human donor in good health (CMV status not recorded). Some clones in this sample may be carry-over from other donors' samples. Sequences were obtained from PBMCs. The chain links TRBV12-3 or TRBV12-4 to TRBJ2-1; D is unclear. The CDR3 DNA reads TGTGCCAGCAGTCCGGGCCTCTTCTACAATGAGCAGTTCTTC. Translation gives CASSPGLFYNEQFF.